This T cell receptor (beta chain) was identified in a study of tumor-infiltrating lymphocytes in primary liver carcinoma. Study conclusions and caveats: Overlap between tumor regions exceeded overlap of tumor with adjacent tissue or blood. The study found a significantly higher top-250-clone fraction in tumors than in blood (p = 0.039).

CDR1 is MGHRA, CDR2 YSYEKL, per germline. The CDR3 is 14 amino acids. This clonotype was detected once. As yet, its antigen is unknown. At one boundary the junction diverges from the germline segment, which might be a read error. Blood RNA was derived from unsorted whole blood, and germline DNA was extracted too. The patients, who had chronic HBV infection, were treatment-naive (untreated). Prior to surgery, four milliliters of peripheral blood were drawn. Production of TCR beta cDNA used 400 to 650 ng total RNA together with a constant-region primer. Libraries of TCR beta came from three nested multiplex PCR rounds with slightly modified ARM-PCR. TRBV1-TRBV30 forward primers paired with a C-beta reverse primer drove the first two PCR rounds, about 10 cycles each. TCRdb reprocessed the multiplex PCR reads with MiXCR, giving one entry per CDR3 protein. Of 300,000 to 350,000 distinct CDR3 sequences detected, around three fifths appear once; the ten largest clones hold approximately 15%.

The chain uses TRBV4-1 and TRBJ1-2; D possibly corresponds to TRBD1 (6 bases). Sequenced: peripheral blood. The clonotype comes from a woman in her thirties with primary liver carcinoma and hepatitis B virus infection. CDR3 sequence: CASIRRGTDRHLDF. The CDR3 DNA is TGCGCCAGCATCCGAAGGGGGACCGACAGGCACCTGGACTTC.